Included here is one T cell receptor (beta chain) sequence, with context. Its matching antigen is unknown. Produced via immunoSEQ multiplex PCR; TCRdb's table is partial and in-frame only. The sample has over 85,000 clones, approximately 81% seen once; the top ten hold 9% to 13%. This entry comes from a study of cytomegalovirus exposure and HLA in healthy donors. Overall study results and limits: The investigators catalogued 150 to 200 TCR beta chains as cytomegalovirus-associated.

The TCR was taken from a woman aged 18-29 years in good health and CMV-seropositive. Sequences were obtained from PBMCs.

DNA for the CDR3: TGTGCCAGCAGTTTGGAGGACAGTTACGAGCAGTACTTC. Translating gives CASSLEDSYEQYF. The chain has TRBV27 and TRBJ2-7; D possibly corresponds to TRBD1 (6 bases). CDR1 MNHEY and CDR2 SMNVEV come from the germline V gene (reference sequence). The CDR3 loop spans 13 amino acids. V dropped 3 bases and J dropped 4 bases, with 10 bases sitting between them.